The rows below give T cell receptor beta chains drawn from one sample of a study of cytotoxic CD8 clonotypes in ibrutinib-treated CLL. The method was immunoSEQ multiplex PCR; TCRdb's version includes in-frame clones alone and lacks a portion of them. The sample yields 250,000 to 350,000 clones, roughly three quarters seen once. Sample: PBMCs, taken at disease progression, from a patient treated with ibrutinib. Receptor source: a human donor with chronic lymphocytic leukemia. Both conserved end residues are part of each CDR3. Each record gives: CDR3 DNA, CDR3 protein, D gene, clone size, V gene, J gene. D genes are given only for firm matches. Clone size, where shown, is once, few, many, or a class for clones that have expanded.

CDR3 DNA: TGTGCCAGTTCTGCCGATGGCTACACCTTC
CDR3 protein: CASSADGYTF
D gene: .
clone size: .
V gene: TRBV19
J gene: TRBJ1-2

CDR3 DNA: TGTGCCAGCAGTTTATCAATGGGACTAGCGGGAGAGACCCAGTACTTC
CDR3 protein: CASSLSMGLAGETQYF
D gene: TRBD2
clone size: .
V gene: TRBV27
J gene: TRBJ2-5

CDR3 DNA: TGCGCCAGCAGTGAAAGGCTGAACACTGAAGCTTTCTTT
CDR3 protein: CASSERLNTEAFF
D gene: .
clone size: .
V gene: TRBV10-2
J gene: TRBJ1-1

CDR3 DNA: TGTGCCAGCAGCTTAGGGACACGGACTGAAGCTTTCTTT
CDR3 protein: CASSLGTRTEAFF
D gene: .
clone size: .
V gene: TRBV11-2
J gene: TRBJ1-1

CDR3 DNA: TGCGCCAGCGGAAGGAATGAGCAGTTCTTC
CDR3 protein: CASGRNEQFF
D gene: .
clone size: .
V gene: TRBV5-1
J gene: TRBJ2-1

CDR3 DNA: TGTGCCAGTAGTTATGGGTCGCGAGAGACCCAGTACTTC
CDR3 protein: CASSYGSRETQYF
D gene: .
clone size: many
V gene: TRBV19
J gene: TRBJ2-5

CDR3 DNA: TGTGCCAGCAGCTTCCAGGGGGCCCTCTACGAGCAGTACTTC
CDR3 protein: CASSFQGALYEQYF
D gene: TRBD1
clone size: .
V gene: TRBV5-8
J gene: TRBJ2-7

CDR3 DNA: TGCAGCGTTGAACTAGCGGGGTTTAGCTCCTACGAGCAGTACTTC
CDR3 protein: CSVELAGFSSYEQYF
D gene: TRBD2
clone size: .
V gene: TRBV29-1
J gene: TRBJ2-7

CDR3 DNA: TGTGCCAGCAGTCTAGGGACTAGCGGGAGCCACAATGAGCAGTTCTTC
CDR3 protein: CASSLGTSGSHNEQFF
D gene: TRBD2
clone size: .
V gene: TRBV27
J gene: TRBJ2-1

CDR3 DNA: TGTGCCAGCAGGGGAGGGGGCCGCGCACCCCTCCACTTT
CDR3 protein: CASRGGGRAPLHF
D gene: TRBD1
clone size: many
V gene: TRBV27
J gene: TRBJ1-6

CDR3 DNA: TGTGCCAGTAGCCTTCGCAGGGGCGCCTCTGGAAACACCATATATTTT
CDR3 protein: CASSLRRGASGNTIYF
D gene: .
clone size: .
V gene: TRBV19
J gene: TRBJ1-3

CDR3 DNA: TGTGCCAGCAGCAGGACAGGGCTGAACACTGAAGCTTTCTTT
CDR3 protein: CASSRTGLNTEAFF
D gene: TRBD1
clone size: .
V gene: TRBV7-2
J gene: TRBJ1-1

CDR3 DNA: TGCGCCAGCAGTAACGGGAACACCGGGGAGCTGTTTTTT
CDR3 protein: CASSNGNTGELFF
D gene: .
clone size: few
V gene: TRBV5-1
J gene: TRBJ2-2

CDR3 DNA: TGTGCCAGCAGCCCAGAACCTAGCGGGAGGTATACAGATACGCAGTATTTT
CDR3 protein: CASSPEPSGRYTDTQYF
D gene: TRBD2
clone size: .
V gene: TRBV7-6
J gene: TRBJ2-3

CDR3 DNA: TGTGCCAGCAGTTTGGGGGGGAATTCACCCCTCCACTTT
CDR3 protein: CASSLGGNSPLHF
D gene: .
clone size: .
V gene: TRBV27
J gene: TRBJ1-6

CDR3 DNA: TGTGCCAGTAGTATAGCCCCCCAAGAGACCCAGTACTTC
CDR3 protein: CASSIAPQETQYF
D gene: .
clone size: .
V gene: TRBV19
J gene: TRBJ2-5

CDR3 DNA: TGTGCCAGCAGCGGACAGGGGTCTTTGGGCTACACCTTC
CDR3 protein: CASSGQGSLGYTF
D gene: TRBD1
clone size: .
V gene: TRBV6-5
J gene: TRBJ1-2

CDR3 DNA: TGTGCCAGCAGCTTCGCCTCCGGGACAGGGATTTTTAGCAATCAGCCCCAGCATTTT
CDR3 protein: CASSFASGTGIFSNQPQHF
D gene: TRBD1
clone size: .
V gene: TRBV7-2
J gene: TRBJ1-5

CDR3 DNA: TGTGCCAGCAGTCCTTCGTATTTTGGGGGAGAGACCCAGTACTTC
CDR3 protein: CASSPSYFGGETQYF
D gene: .
clone size: .
V gene: TRBV6-5
J gene: TRBJ2-5

CDR3 DNA: TGTGCCAGCAGTTCTGGTCGGGGTTGGGGGGAGCTGTTTTTT
CDR3 protein: CASSSGRGWGELFF
D gene: .
clone size: .
V gene: TRBV6-5
J gene: TRBJ2-2

CDR3 DNA: TGTGCCAGCAGCCAAAGCCAGGGAGTGCGTGAAAAACTGTTTTTT
CDR3 protein: CASSQSQGVREKLFF
D gene: .
clone size: .
V gene: TRBV14
J gene: TRBJ1-4

CDR3 DNA: TGTGCCAGCAGCTTAGAGGGGGACCCGCAGTATTTT
CDR3 protein: CASSLEGDPQYF
D gene: .
clone size: .
V gene: TRBV11-2
J gene: TRBJ2-3

CDR3 DNA: TGTGCCAGCAGTGAGGGGGAGGCTCAGCCCCAGCATTTT
CDR3 protein: CASSEGEAQPQHF
D gene: .
clone size: .
V gene: TRBV6-5
J gene: TRBJ1-5

CDR3 DNA: TGTGCCAGCAGTTACGGAGGAGTGAACACTGAAGCTTTCTTT
CDR3 protein: CASSYGGVNTEAFF
D gene: .
clone size: .
V gene: TRBV6-6
J gene: TRBJ1-1

CDR3 DNA: TGTGCCAGCAGCCTGGGACAGGGAAGCAACTATGGCTACACCTTC
CDR3 protein: CASSLGQGSNYGYTF
D gene: TRBD1
clone size: .
V gene: TRBV7-9
J gene: TRBJ1-2

CDR3 DNA: TGCGCCAGCAGCCAAGAAGGGGGGGACTCCCTCACAGATACGCAGTATTTT
CDR3 protein: CASSQEGGDSLTDTQYF
D gene: .
clone size: .
V gene: TRBV4-1
J gene: TRBJ2-3

CDR3 DNA: TGTGCCAGCAGCATAATGGGGGCGAATTACGAGCAGTACTTC
CDR3 protein: CASSIMGANYEQYF
D gene: .
clone size: .
V gene: TRBV13
J gene: TRBJ2-7

CDR3 DNA: TGTGCCAGCACGGGGACAGGGAACATTCAGCCCCAGCATTTT
CDR3 protein: CASTGTGNIQPQHF
D gene: TRBD1
clone size: .
V gene: TRBV2
J gene: TRBJ1-5

CDR3 DNA: TGTGCCAGCAGCCCTGGGATTTTGAATCAGCCCCAGCATTTT
CDR3 protein: CASSPGILNQPQHF
D gene: .
clone size: .
V gene: TRBV5-6
J gene: TRBJ1-5

CDR3 DNA: TGTGCCAGCAGTGAAGCGCGCGAAATCAATGAGCAGTTCTTC
CDR3 protein: CASSEAREINEQFF
D gene: .
clone size: .
V gene: TRBV2
J gene: TRBJ2-1

CDR3 DNA: TGTGCCAGCAGGGGGGACAGACCCTACGAGCAGTACTTC
CDR3 protein: CASRGDRPYEQYF
D gene: TRBD1
clone size: .
V gene: TRBV2
J gene: TRBJ2-7

CDR3 DNA: TGTGCCAGCAGCTTAGCGCGGGGGAGCGCCTACGAGCAGTACTTC
CDR3 protein: CASSLARGSAYEQYF
D gene: TRBD2
clone size: .
V gene: TRBV7-8
J gene: TRBJ2-7

CDR3 DNA: TGTGCCAGCAGAGTAAGCTACGAGCAGTACTTC
CDR3 protein: CASRVSYEQYF
D gene: .
clone size: .
V gene: TRBV6-1
J gene: TRBJ2-7

CDR3 DNA: TGTGCCAGCAGCTTAGAGACTAGCGGGGGTACCTACGAGCAGTACTTC
CDR3 protein: CASSLETSGGTYEQYF
D gene: TRBD2
clone size: .
V gene: TRBV11-3
J gene: TRBJ2-7

CDR3 DNA: TGTGCCAGCAGTTACTCTAGGGAGGATGAGCAGTTCTTC
CDR3 protein: CASSYSREDEQFF
D gene: .
clone size: once
V gene: TRBV6-6
J gene: TRBJ2-1

CDR3 DNA: TGTGCCAGCAGCCTTCTCCCTGAGGTAGATACGCAGTATTTT
CDR3 protein: CASSLLPEVDTQYF
D gene: .
clone size: .
V gene: TRBV6-6
J gene: TRBJ2-3

CDR3 DNA: TGTGCCAGGGGACCACTAGGGGGGGACCAAGAGACCCAGTACTTC
CDR3 protein: CARGPLGGDQETQYF
D gene: .
clone size: .
V gene: TRBV5-6
J gene: TRBJ2-5

CDR3 DNA: TGTGCCAGCAGCTTCCATGGAGATACGCAGTATTTT
CDR3 protein: CASSFHGDTQYF
D gene: .
clone size: few
V gene: TRBV6-5
J gene: TRBJ2-3

CDR3 DNA: TGTGCCAGCGCGGAAGAAACCGGCACAGATACGCAGTATTTT
CDR3 protein: CASAEETGTDTQYF
D gene: .
clone size: .
V gene: TRBV2
J gene: TRBJ2-3

CDR3 DNA: TGTGCCAGCAGCTTAACTCCAGCCACACAAGAGACCCAGTACTTC
CDR3 protein: CASSLTPATQETQYF
D gene: .
clone size: .
V gene: TRBV7-3
J gene: TRBJ2-5

CDR3 DNA: TGCGCCAGCAGTCTAACAGGGCTTGGTACCGGGGAGCTGTTTTTT
CDR3 protein: CASSLTGLGTGELFF
D gene: .
clone size: few
V gene: TRBV5-1
J gene: TRBJ2-2

CDR3 DNA: TGTGCCAGTAGCGAGCGACAGGGTGTCACTGAAGCTTTCTTT
CDR3 protein: CASSERQGVTEAFF
D gene: TRBD1
clone size: once
V gene: TRBV19
J gene: TRBJ1-1

CDR3 DNA: TGTGCCAGCAGTGAAGCGGCCGGGCCCTACGAGCAGTACTTC
CDR3 protein: CASSEAAGPYEQYF
D gene: .
clone size: .
V gene: TRBV6-1
J gene: TRBJ2-7

CDR3 DNA: TGTGCCAGCACCGCAGGGTACGCTAATGAAAAACTGTTTTTT
CDR3 protein: CASTAGYANEKLFF
D gene: .
clone size: once
V gene: TRBV2
J gene: TRBJ1-4